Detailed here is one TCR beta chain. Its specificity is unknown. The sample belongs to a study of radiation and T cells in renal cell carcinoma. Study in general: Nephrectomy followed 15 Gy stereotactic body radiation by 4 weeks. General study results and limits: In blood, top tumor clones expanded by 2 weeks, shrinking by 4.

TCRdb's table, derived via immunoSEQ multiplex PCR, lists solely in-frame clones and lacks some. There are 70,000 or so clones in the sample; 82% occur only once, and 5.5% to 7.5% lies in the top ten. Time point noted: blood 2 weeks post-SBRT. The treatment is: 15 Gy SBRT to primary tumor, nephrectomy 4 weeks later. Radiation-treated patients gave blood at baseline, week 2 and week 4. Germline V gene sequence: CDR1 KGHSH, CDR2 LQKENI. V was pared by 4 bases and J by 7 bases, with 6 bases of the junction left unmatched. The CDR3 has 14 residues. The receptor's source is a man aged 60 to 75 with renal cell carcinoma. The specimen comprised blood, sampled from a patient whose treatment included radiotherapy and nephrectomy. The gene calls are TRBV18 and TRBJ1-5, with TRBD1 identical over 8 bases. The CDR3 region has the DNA TGTGCCAGCTCACGACAGGGGACGGGACAGCCCCAGCATTTT. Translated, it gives CASSRQGTGQPQHF.